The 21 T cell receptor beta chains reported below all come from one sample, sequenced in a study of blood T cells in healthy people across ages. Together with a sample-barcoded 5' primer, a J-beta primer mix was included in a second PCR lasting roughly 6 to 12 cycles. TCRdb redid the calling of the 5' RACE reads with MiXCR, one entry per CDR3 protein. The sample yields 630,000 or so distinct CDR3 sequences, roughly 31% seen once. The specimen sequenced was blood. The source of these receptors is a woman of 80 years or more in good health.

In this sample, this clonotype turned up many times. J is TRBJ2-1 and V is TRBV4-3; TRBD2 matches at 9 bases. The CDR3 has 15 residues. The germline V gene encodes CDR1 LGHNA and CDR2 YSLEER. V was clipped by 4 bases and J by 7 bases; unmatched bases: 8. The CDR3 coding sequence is TGCGCCAGCAGCCTCAGTAGCGGGGGAGGGAATGAGCAGTTCTTC. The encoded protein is CASSLSSGGGNEQFF.

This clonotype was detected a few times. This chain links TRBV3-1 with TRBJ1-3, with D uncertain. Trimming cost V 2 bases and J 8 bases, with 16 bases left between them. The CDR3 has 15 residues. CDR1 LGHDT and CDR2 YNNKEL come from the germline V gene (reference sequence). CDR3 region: CASSQLNRVIDTIYF. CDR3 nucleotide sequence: TGTGCCAGCAGCCAACTCAACCGGGTAATCGACACCATATATTTT.

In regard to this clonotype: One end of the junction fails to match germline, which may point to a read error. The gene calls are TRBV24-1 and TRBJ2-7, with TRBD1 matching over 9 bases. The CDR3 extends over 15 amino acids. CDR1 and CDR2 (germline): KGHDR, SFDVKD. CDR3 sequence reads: CATSDSGTGRYERYF. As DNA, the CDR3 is TGTGCCACCAGTGATTCCGGGACAGGGCGCTACGAGCGGTACTTC.

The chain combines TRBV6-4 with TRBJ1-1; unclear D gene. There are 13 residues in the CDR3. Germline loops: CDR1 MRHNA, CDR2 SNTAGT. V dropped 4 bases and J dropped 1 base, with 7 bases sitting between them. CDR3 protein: CASSASSNTEAFF. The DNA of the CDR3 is TGTGCCAGCAGTGCCAGCTCGAACACTGAAGCTTTCTTT.

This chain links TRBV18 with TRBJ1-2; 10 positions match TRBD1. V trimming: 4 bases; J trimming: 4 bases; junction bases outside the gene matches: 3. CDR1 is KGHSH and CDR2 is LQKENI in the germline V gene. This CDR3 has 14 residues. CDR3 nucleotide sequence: TGTGCCAGCTCACGCGACAGGGGGCGCTATGGCTACACCTTC. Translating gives CASSRDRGRYGYTF.

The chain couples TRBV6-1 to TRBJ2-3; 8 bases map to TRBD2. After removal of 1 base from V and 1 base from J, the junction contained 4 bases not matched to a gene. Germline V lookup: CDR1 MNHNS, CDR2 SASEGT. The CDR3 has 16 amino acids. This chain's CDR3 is CASSEDSGTRTDTQYF. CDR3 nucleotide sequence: TGTGCCAGCAGTGAAGATAGCGGGACGCGCACAGATACGCAGTATTTT.

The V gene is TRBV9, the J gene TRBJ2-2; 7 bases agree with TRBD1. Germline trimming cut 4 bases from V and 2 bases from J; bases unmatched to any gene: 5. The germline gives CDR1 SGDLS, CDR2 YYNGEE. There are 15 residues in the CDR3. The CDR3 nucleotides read TGTGCCAGCAGCATCACAGGGGCTAACACCGGGGAGCTGTTTTTT. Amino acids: CASSITGANTGELFF.

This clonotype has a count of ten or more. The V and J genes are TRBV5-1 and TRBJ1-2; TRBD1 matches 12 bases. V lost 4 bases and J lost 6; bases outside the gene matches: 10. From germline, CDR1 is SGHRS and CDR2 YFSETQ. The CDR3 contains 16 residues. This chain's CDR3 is CASSTSGTGGAHGYTF. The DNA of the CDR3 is TGCGCCAGCAGCACTTCCGGGACAGGGGGCGCACATGGCTACACCTTC.

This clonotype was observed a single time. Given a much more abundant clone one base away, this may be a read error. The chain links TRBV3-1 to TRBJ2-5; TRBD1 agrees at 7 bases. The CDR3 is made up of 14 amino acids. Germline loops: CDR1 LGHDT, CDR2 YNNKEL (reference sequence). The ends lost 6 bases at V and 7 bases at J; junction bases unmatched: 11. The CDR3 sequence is CASRSTGPGGTQYF. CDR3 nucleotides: TGTGCCAGCAGGTCGACAGGGCCGGGCGGGACCCAGTACTTC.

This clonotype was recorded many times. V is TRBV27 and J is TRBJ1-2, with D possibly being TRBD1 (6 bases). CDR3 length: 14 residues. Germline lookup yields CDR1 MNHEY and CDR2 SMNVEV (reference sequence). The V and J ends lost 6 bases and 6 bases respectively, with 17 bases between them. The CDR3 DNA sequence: TGTGCCAGCAGCTATACAGGGATGTGGAATGGCTACACCTTC. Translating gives CASSYTGMWNGYTF.

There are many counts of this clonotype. CDR3 bases: TGTGCCAGCAGCTTGGACTTGGACTCCTACAATGAGCAGTTCTTC. Encoded protein: CASSLDLDSYNEQFF. The rearrangement uses TRBV5-6 and TRBJ2-1; D unclear. Trimming took 0 bases from V and 0 from J, leaving 7 bases between them. CDR3 length equals 15 residues. Germline V gene lookup returns CDR1 SGHDT and CDR2 YYEEEE.

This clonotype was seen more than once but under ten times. The CDR3 here is CASSVDSGSVSGNTIYF. DNA of the CDR3: TGTGCCAGCAGCGTAGATAGCGGCTCGGTGTCTGGAAACACCATATATTTT. V usage is TRBV9 and J usage is TRBJ1-3; D is uncertain. CDR1 and CDR2 (germline): SGDLS, YYNGEE. The CDR3 runs 17 residues. V dropped 0 bases and J dropped 1 base, with 14 bases sitting between them.

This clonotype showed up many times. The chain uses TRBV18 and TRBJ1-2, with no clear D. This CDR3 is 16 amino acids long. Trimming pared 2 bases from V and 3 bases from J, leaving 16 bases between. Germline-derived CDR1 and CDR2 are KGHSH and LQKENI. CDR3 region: CASSPEPDALHYGYTF. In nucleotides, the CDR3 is TGTGCCAGCTCACCAGAGCCGGACGCCCTCCACTATGGCTACACCTTC. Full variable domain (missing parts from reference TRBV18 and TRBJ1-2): NAGVMQNPRHLVRRRGQEARLRCSPMKGHSHVYWYRQLPEEGLKFMVYLQKENIIDESGMPKERFSAEFPKEGPSILRIQQVVRGDSAAYFCASSPEPDALHYGYTFGSGTRLTVV.

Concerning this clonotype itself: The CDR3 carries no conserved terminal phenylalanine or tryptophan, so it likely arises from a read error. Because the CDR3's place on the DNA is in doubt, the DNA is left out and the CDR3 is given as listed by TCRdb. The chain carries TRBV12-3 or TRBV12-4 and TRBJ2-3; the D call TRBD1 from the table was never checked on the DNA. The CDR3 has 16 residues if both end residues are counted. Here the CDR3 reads CASSPIGRHTPDTEYS.

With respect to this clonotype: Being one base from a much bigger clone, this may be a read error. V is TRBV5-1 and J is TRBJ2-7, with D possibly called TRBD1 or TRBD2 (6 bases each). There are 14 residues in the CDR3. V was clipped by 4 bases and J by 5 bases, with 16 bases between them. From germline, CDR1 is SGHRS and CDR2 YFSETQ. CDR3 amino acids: CASSVGGQRDEQYF. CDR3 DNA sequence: TGCGCCAGCAGCGTGGGAGGACAGCGCGACGAGCAGTACTTC.

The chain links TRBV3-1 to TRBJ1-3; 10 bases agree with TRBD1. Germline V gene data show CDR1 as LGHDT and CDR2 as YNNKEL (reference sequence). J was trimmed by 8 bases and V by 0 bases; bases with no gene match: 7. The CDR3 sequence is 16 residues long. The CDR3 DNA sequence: TGTGCCAGCAGCCAAGATCCGGGACAGGGGATTGACACCATATATTTT. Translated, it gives CASSQDPGQGIDTIYF. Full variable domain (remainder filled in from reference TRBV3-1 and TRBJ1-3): DTAVSQTPKYLVTQMGNDKSIKCEQNLGHDTMYWYKQDSKKFLKIMFSYNNKELIINETVPNRFSPKSPDKAHLNLHINSLELGDSAVYFCASSQDPGQGIDTIYFGEGSWLTVV.

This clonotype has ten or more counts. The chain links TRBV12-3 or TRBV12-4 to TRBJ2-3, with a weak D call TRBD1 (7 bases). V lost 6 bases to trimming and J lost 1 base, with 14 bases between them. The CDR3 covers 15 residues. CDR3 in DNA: TGTGCCAGCAGGCGACAGGGACTTCGCACAGATACGCAGTATTTT. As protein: CASRRQGLRTDTQYF.

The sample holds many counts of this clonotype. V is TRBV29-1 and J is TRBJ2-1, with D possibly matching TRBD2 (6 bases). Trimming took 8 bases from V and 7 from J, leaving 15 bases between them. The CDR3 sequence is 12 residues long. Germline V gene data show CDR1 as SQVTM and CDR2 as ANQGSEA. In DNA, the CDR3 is TGCAGCACAAACCGGGGGAATAATGAGCAGTTCTTC. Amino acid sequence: CSTNRGNNEQFF.

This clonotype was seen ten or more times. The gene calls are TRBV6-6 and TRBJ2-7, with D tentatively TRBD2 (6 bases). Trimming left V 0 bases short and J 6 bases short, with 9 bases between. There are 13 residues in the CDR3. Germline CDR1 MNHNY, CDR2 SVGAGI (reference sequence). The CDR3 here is CASSYSGGGEQYF. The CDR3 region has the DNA TGTGCCAGCAGTTACTCGGGGGGAGGCGAGCAGTACTTC.

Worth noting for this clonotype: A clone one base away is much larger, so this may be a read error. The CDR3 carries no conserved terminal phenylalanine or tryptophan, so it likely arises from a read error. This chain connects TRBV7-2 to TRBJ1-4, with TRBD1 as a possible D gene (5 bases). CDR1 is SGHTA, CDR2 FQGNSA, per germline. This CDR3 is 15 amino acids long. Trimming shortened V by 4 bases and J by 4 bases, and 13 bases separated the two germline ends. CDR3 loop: CASSSNRGGNEKLFL. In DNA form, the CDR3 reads TGTGCCAGCAGCTCCAACCGGGGGGGTAATGAAAAACTGTTTTTG.

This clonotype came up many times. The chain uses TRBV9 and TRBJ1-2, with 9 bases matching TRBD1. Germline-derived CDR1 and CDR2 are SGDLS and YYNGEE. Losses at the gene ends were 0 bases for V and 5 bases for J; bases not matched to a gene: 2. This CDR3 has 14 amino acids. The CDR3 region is CASSVGDRGYGYTF. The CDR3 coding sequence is TGTGCCAGCAGCGTAGGTGACAGGGGGTATGGCTACACCTTC. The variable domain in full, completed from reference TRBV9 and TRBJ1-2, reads DSGVTQTPKHLITATGQRVTLRCSPRSGDLSVYWYQQSLDQGLQFLIQYYNGEERAKGNILERFSAQQFPDLHSELNLSSLELGDSALYFCASSVGDRGYGYTFGSGTRLTVV.